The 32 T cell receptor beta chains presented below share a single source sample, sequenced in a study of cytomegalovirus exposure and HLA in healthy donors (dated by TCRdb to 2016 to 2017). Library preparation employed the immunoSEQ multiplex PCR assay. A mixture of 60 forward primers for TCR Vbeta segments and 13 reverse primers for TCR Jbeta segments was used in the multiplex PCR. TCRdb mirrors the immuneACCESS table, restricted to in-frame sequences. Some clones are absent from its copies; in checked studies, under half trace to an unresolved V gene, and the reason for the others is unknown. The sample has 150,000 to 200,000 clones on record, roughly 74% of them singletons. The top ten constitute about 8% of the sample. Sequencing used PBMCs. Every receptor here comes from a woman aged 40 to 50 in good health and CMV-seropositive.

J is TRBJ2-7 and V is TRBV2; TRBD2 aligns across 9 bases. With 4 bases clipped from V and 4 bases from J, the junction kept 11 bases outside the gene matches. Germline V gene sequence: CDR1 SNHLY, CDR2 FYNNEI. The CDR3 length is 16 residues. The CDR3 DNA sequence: TGTGCCAGCAGTGCCCCCCGGTCTAGCGGGAATTACGAGCAGTACTTC. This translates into CASSAPRSSGNYEQYF.

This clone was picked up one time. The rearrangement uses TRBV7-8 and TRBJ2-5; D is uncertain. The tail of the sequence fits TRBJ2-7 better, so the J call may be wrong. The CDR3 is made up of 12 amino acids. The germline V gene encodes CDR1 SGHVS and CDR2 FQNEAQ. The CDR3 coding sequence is TGTGCCAGCAGCTCCAGAGGCTACGAGCAGTACTTC. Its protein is CASSSRGYEQYF.

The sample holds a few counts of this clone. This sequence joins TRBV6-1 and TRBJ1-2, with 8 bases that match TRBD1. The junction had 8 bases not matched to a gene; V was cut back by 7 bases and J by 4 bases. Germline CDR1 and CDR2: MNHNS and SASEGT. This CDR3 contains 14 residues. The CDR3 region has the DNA TGTGCCAGCAATGACAGGGGTTCCCTCTATGGCTACACCTTC. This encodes CASNDRGSLYGYTF.

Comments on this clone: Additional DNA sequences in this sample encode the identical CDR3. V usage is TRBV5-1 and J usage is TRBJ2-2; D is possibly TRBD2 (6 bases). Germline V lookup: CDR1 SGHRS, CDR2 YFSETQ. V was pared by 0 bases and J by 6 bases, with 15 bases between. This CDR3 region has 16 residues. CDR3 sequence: CASSLVERRGSGELFF. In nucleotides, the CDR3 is TGCGCCAGCAGCTTGGTCGAGCGGCGGGGTTCCGGGGAGCTGTTTTTT.

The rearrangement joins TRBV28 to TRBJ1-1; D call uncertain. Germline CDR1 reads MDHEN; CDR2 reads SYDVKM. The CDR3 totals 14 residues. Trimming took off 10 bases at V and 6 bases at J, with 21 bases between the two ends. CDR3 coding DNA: TGTGCCACCCAGGTTCCCGCTGAAACGGCTGAAGCTTTCTTT. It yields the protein CATQVPAETAEAFF.

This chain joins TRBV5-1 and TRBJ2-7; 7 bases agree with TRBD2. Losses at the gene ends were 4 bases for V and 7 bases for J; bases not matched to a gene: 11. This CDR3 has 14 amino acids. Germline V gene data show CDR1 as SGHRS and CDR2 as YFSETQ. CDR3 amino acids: CASSDRDYSLEQYF. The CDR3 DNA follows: TGCGCCAGCAGCGACCGGGACTACTCCTTAGAGCAGTACTTC.

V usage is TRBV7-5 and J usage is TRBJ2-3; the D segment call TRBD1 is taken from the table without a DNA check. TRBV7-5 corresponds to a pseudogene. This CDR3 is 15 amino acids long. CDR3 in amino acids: CARSLVRTSPDTQYF. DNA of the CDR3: TGTGCCAGAAGCTTAGTAAGGACATCACCAGATACGCAGTATTTT.

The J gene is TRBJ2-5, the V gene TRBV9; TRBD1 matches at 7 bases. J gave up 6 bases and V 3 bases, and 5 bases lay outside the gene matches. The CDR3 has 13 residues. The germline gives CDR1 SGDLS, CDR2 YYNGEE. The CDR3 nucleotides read TGTGCCAGCAGCGAGGGGGCGCTAAAGACCCAGTACTTC. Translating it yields CASSEGALKTQYF.

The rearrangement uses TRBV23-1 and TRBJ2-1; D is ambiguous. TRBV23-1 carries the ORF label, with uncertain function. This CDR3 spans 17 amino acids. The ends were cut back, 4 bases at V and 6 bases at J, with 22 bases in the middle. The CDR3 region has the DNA TGCGCCAGCAGTCCTACAGACCCAGTTAAGGAAGCCAATGAGCAGTTCTTC. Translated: CASSPTDPVKEANEQFF.

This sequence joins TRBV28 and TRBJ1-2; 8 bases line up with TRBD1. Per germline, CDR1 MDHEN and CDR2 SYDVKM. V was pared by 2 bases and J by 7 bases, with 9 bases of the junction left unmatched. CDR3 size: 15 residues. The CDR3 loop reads CASSLGQAGGFGYTF. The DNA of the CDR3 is TGTGCCAGCAGTTTAGGGCAGGCAGGGGGCTTTGGCTACACCTTC.

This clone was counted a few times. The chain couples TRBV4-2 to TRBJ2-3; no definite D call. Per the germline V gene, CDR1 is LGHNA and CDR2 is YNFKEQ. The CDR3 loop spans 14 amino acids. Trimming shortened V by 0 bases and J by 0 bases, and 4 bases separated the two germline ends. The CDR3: CASSQDRSTDTQYF. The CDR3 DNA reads TGTGCCAGCAGCCAAGACCGTAGCACAGATACGCAGTATTTT.

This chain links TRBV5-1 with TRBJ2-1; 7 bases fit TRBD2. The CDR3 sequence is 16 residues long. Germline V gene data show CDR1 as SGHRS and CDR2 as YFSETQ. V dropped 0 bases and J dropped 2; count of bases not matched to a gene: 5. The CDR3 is CASSLGLAPTYNEQFF. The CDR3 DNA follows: TGCGCCAGCAGCTTGGGACTAGCTCCGACCTACAATGAGCAGTTCTTC.

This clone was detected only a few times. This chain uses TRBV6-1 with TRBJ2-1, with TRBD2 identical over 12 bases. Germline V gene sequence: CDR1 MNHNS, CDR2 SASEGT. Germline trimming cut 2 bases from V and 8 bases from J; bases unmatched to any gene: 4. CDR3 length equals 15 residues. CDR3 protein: CASSEPGLAGDEQFF. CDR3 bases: TGTGCCAGCAGTGAACCGGGACTAGCGGGTGATGAGCAGTTCTTC.

CDR3 nucleotide sequence: TGTGCCAGTAGTCCCCGGGACAGCCTACCCTACGAGCAGTACTTC. Protein product: CASSPRDSLPYEQYF. The chain has TRBV19 and TRBJ2-7; 7 bases map to TRBD1. From germline, CDR1 is LNHDA and CDR2 SQIVND (reference sequence). This CDR3 spans 15 amino acids. Germline trimming cut 5 bases from V and 2 bases from J; bases unmatched to any gene: 9.

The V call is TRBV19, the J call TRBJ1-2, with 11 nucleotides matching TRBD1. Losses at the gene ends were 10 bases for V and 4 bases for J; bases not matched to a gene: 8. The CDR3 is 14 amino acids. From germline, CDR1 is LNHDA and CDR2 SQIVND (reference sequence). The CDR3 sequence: CATSGGQGVYGYTF. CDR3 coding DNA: TGTGCCACCTCGGGGGGACAGGGGGTCTATGGCTACACCTTC.

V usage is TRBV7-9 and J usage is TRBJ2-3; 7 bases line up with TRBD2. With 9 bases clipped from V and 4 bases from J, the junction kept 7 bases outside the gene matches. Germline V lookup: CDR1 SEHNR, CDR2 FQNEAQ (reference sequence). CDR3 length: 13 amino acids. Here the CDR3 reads CASGGSGPDTQYF. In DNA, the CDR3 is TGTGCCAGTGGGGGTAGCGGGCCAGATACGCAGTATTTT.

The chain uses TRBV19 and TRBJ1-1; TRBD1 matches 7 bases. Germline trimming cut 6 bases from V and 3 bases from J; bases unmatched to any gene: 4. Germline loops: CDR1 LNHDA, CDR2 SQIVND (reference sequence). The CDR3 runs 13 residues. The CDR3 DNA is TGTGCCAGTAGGACAACAGGGGACACTGAAGCTTTCTTT. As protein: CASRTTGDTEAFF.

The CDR3 region is CAWSYGGRAETQYF. In DNA, the CDR3 is TGTGCCTGGAGTTACGGCGGGAGAGCCGAGACCCAGTACTTC. The gene calls are TRBV30 and TRBJ2-5; 7 bases map to TRBD2. V trimming: 2 bases; J trimming: 5 bases; junction bases outside the gene matches: 8. This CDR3 spans 14 amino acids. Looked up from germline, CDR1 is GTSNPN and CDR2 is SVGIG (reference sequence).

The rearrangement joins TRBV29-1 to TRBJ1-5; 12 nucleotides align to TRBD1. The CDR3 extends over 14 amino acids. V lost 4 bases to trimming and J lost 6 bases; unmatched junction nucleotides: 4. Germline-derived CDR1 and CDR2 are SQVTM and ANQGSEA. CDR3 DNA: TGCAGCGTTGGGGGACAGGGGGCGGGTCAGCCCCAGCATTTT. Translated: CSVGGQGAGQPQHF.

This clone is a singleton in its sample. The CDR3 region is CASSPGHQGTYEQYF. As DNA, the CDR3 is TGTGCCAGCAGCCCCGGACATCAAGGGACCTACGAGCAGTACTTC. The gene calls are TRBV11-2 and TRBJ2-7; the D gene is possibly TRBD1 (5 bases). Trimming removed 5 bases at V and 2 bases at J, with 16 bases between. The CDR3 totals 15 residues. Per germline, CDR1 SGHAT and CDR2 FQNNGV.

Here the CDR3 reads CASSSSRDTYYEQYF. CDR3 in DNA: TGTGCCAGCAGCTCCAGCCGGGACACCTATTACGAGCAGTACTTC. The chain links TRBV11-3 to TRBJ2-7; weak D call: TRBD1 (6 bases). The CDR3 totals 15 residues. The germline V gene has CDR1 SGHNT and CDR2 YENEEA. Trimming took off 4 bases at V and 4 bases at J, with 17 bases between the two ends. Together with reference TRBV11-3 and TRBJ2-7, the CDR3 gives the full variable domain: EAGVVQSPRYKIIEKKQPVAFWCNPISGHNTLYWYLQNLGQGPELLIRYENEEAVDDSQLPKDRFSAERLKGVDSTLKIQPAELGDSAVYLCASSSSRDTYYEQYFGPGTRLTVT.

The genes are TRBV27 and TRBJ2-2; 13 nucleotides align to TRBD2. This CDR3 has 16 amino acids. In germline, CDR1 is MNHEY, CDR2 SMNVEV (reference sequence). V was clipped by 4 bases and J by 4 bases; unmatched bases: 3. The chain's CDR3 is CASSSGLAGLTGELFF. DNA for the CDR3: TGTGCCAGCAGTTCGGGACTAGCGGGACTCACCGGGGAGCTGTTTTTT.

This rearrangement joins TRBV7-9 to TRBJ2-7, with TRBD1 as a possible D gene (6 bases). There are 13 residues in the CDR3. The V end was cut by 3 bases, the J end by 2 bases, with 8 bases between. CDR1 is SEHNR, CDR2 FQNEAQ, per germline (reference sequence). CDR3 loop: CASSFRDTYEQYF. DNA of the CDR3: TGTGCCAGCAGCTTCAGGGACACCTACGAGCAGTACTTC. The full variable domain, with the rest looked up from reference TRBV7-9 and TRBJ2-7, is DTGVSQNPRHKITKRGQNVTFRCDPISEHNRLYWYRQTLGQGPEFLTYFQNEAQLEKSRLLSDRFSAERPKGSFSTLEIQRTEQGDSAMYLCASSFRDTYEQYFGPGTRLTVT.

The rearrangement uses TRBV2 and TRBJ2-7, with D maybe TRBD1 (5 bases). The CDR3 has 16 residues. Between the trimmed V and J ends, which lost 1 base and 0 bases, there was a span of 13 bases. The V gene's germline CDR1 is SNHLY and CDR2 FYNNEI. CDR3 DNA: TGTGCCAGCAGTGAAGTCCGACAGTCTATCTCCTACGAGCAGTACTTC. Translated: CASSEVRQSISYEQYF.

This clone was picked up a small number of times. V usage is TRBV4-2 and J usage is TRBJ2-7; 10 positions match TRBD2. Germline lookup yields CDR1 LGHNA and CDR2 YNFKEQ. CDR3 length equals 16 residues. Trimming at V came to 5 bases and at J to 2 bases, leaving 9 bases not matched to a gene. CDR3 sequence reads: CASSSLAGDRAYEQYF. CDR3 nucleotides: TGTGCCAGCAGCTCCCTAGCGGGGGATAGAGCCTACGAGCAGTACTTC.

The CDR3 coding sequence is TGCGCCAGCCGACCCCCCGGGACAGGAGTAGAGACCCAGTACTTC. Translating gives CASRPPGTGVETQYF. This chain connects TRBV4-1 to TRBJ2-5; 8 bases are a match to TRBD1. Trimming at V came to 8 bases and at J to 4 bases, leaving 12 bases not matched to a gene. The CDR3 totals 15 residues. Germline V gene lookup returns CDR1 MGHRA and CDR2 YSYEKL.

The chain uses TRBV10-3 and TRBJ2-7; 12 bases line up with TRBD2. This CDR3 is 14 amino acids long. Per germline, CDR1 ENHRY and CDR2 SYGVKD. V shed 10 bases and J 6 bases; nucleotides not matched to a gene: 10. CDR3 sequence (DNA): TGTGCCAGCAGACTAGCGGGAGCACGTGGCGAGCAGTACTTC. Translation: CASRLAGARGEQYF.

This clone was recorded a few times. In nucleotides, the CDR3 is TGTGCCAGTTGTCAGGGATCAAATTTCATTCAGCCCCAGCATTTT. It translates to CASCQGSNFIQPQHF. The chain uses TRBV19 and TRBJ1-5, with TRBD1 as a possible D gene (5 bases). Trimming cost V 8 bases and J 6 bases, with 20 bases left between them. CDR1 is LNHDA, CDR2 SQIVND, per germline (reference sequence). CDR3 length: 15 residues.

In DNA, the CDR3 is TGTGCCAGCAGTTCCCCGGGAAGAACCGAGCAGTACTTC. Protein sequence: CASSSPGRTEQYF. The chain employs TRBV28 and TRBJ2-7, with D tentatively TRBD2 (5 bases). The CDR3 is 13 residues long. The V gene lost 4 bases and the J gene lost 6 bases, with 13 bases spanning the gap. From germline, CDR1 is MDHEN and CDR2 SYDVKM.

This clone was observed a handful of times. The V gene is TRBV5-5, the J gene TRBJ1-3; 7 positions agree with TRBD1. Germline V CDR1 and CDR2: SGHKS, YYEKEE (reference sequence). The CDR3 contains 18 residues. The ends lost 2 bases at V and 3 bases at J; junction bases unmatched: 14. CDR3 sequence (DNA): TGTGCCAGCAGCTTCCTGCCGCCGGGACAGAGATTTGGAAACACCATATATTTT. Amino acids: CASSFLPPGQRFGNTIYF.

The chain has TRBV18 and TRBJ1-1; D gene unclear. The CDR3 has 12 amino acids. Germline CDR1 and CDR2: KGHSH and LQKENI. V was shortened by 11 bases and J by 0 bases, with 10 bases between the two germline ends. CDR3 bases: TGTGCCTCAGGATCGCTGAACACTGAAGCTTTCTTT. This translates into CASGSLNTEAFF.

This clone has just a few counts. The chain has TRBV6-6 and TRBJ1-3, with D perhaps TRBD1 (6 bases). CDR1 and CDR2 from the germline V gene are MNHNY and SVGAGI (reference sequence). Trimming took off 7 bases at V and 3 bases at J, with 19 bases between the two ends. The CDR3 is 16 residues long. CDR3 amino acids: CASTPIGGAVGNTIYF. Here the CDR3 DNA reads TGTGCCAGCACCCCCATAGGGGGGGCTGTTGGAAACACCATATATTTT.